These T cell receptor beta chains were read from a single sample in a study of CD8 T cells in Susac syndrome. One entry per CDR3 protein, called by TCRdb with MiXCR from the immunoSEQ multiplex PCR reads. This table holds about 400,000 distinct CDR3 sequences, approximately 89% found once. The source material was CD8+ T cells from PBMCs. The receptors originated from a human donor with multiple sclerosis. Both conserved end residues are part of each CDR3. A D gene is named only where the DNA matches it firmly. The size field is filled for only some rows; it gives once, few, many or a size class.

d_gene	j_gene	v_gene	abundance	CDR3nt	CDR3aa
NA	TRBJ2-2	TRBV19	NA	TGTGCCAGTTCCTCATCATTTCCCGGGGAGCTGTTTTTT	CASSSSFPGELFF
TRBD2	TRBJ2-2	TRBV11-2	NA	TGTGCCAGCAGCCCAATCGGGGGGTCACAAAACACCGGGGAGCTGTTTTTT	CASSPIGGSQNTGELFF
NA	TRBJ2-1	TRBV27	NA	TGTGCCAGCAGTTTATTAGAGGGACTTCAATCGGGTATCAATGAGCAGTTCTTC	CASSLLEGLQSGINEQFF
NA	TRBJ1-2	TRBV27	NA	TGTGCCAGCAGCAGAAAGGGGTCTATCCGTGGCTACACCTTC	CASSRKGSIRGYTF
NA	TRBJ1-2	TRBV20-1	NA	TGCAGTGCTTACAGCTTCACCTCCTCTCACTATGGCTACACCTTC	CSAYSFTSSHYGYTF
NA	TRBJ2-7	TRBV10-2	NA	TGCGCCAGCAGTGGGGACCCAACCAGGGAGTGGGAGCAGTACTTC	CASSGDPTREWEQYF
NA	TRBJ2-1	TRBV5-1	NA	TGCGCCAGCACCTCCCCCCCGGAGCGAGACGAAGTATACAATGAGCAGTTCTTC	CASTSPPERDEVYNEQFF
NA	TRBJ2-5	TRBV7-9	NA	TGTGCCAGCAGCTTAGCGCCTTGGCAGGGTGAAGAGACCCAGTACTTC	CASSLAPWQGEETQYF
NA	TRBJ2-3	TRBV28	NA	TGTGCCAGCAGTTTTCGAATGGGCACAGATACGCAGTATTTT	CASSFRMGTDTQYF
NA	TRBJ1-2	TRBV5-4	NA	TGTGCCAGCGGGTACGGAACGGGGTCTTATGGCTACACCTTC	CASGYGTGSYGYTF
TRBD1	TRBJ1-2	TRBV30	NA	TGTGCCTGGAGTCCCAGGGGGTGGGATGGCTACACCTTC	CAWSPRGWDGYTF
TRBD1	TRBJ2-5	TRBV20-1	NA	TGCAGTGCTAGACTCCGGGACAGGGCTCCAGAGACCCAGTACTTC	CSARLRDRAPETQYF
TRBD1	TRBJ1-1	TRBV5-1	NA	TGCGCCAGCAGCTTGGGTGTCTTGACAGGGGGAACGAACACTGAAGCTTTCTTT	CASSLGVLTGGTNTEAFF
TRBD2	TRBJ2-3	TRBV12-3/TRBV12-4	NA	TGTGCCAGCAGTTTAAGTTTGTGGACTAGCGGGAGGAGGGCTAGCACAGATACGCAGTATTTT	CASSLSLWTSGRRASTDTQYF
NA	TRBJ2-7	TRBV20-1	NA	TGCAGTGCCACGGACGGGATCTCCTACGAGCAGTACTTC	CSATDGISYEQYF
NA	TRBJ2-7	TRBV30	NA	TGTGCCTGGAGTGTACTAACGGGCCCATCCTACGAGCAGTACTTC	CAWSVLTGPSYEQYF
TRBD2	TRBJ2-5	TRBV11-2	NA	TGTGCCAGCGCTAGCGGGGGGCCTAAAGAGACCCAGTACTTC	CASASGGPKETQYF
NA	TRBJ2-7	TRBV6-2/TRBV6-3	once	TGTGCCAGCAGTTACCCACCCAACCCACGGGGCAGAGAGGACGAGCAGTACTTC	CASSYPPNPRGREDEQYF
NA	TRBJ2-1	TRBV20-1	NA	TGCAGTGCCCCATGGACAGTAACGGGCAATGAGCAGTTCTTC	CSAPWTVTGNEQFF
NA	TRBJ1-1	TRBV9	NA	TGTGCCAGCAGCGTCGCCGGGGAAGGCACTGAAGCTTTCTTT	CASSVAGEGTEAFF
NA	TRBJ1-5	TRBV19	NA	TGTGCCAGTAGCCGAACTTGGTGGGAGAGCAATCAGCCCCAGCATTTT	CASSRTWWESNQPQHF
NA	TRBJ2-5	TRBV2	NA	TGTGCCAGCAGTGAAGTATTTGGCCACCAAGAGACCCAGTACTTC	CASSEVFGHQETQYF
TRBD1	TRBJ1-5	TRBV5-5	few	TGTGCCAGCAGCTATGGACAGGGGGGCGGACAGCCCCAGCATTTT	CASSYGQGGGQPQHF
NA	TRBJ2-1	TRBV19	NA	TGTGCCAGTCAGTGGGACCCCTACAATGAGCAGTTCTTC	CASQWDPYNEQFF
TRBD1	TRBJ2-1	TRBV7-9	once	TGTGCCAGCCCCCCAACAGGGGCTCCCAATGAGCAGTTCTTC	CASPPTGAPNEQFF
NA	TRBJ2-3	TRBV5-1	NA	TGCGCCAGCGCAGTCAGGGGAAACTCCGGAGATACGCAGTATTTT	CASAVRGNSGDTQYF
NA	TRBJ2-2	TRBV3-1	NA	TGTGCCAGCAGCCAAGGGCAGGACCCGAACACCGGGGAGCTGTTTTTT	CASSQGQDPNTGELFF
NA	TRBJ2-5	TRBV3-1	NA	TGTGCCAGCAGCCAAGCGAGGGACTTCCAGGCAGTACAAGAGACCCAGTACTTC	CASSQARDFQAVQETQYF
NA	TRBJ2-5	TRBV30	NA	TGTGCCTGGAGTAGAACAGGACAAGAGACCCAGTACTTC	CAWSRTGQETQYF
NA	TRBJ1-5	TRBV7-9	NA	TGTGCCAGCAGCTTTTATAGCAATCAGCCCCAGCATTTT	CASSFYSNQPQHF
NA	TRBJ2-7	TRBV29-1	NA	TGCAGCGTTAAGAGCGGAGGTTACTACGAGCAGTACTTC	CSVKSGGYYEQYF
NA	TRBJ1-2	TRBV12-3/TRBV12-4	NA	TGTGCCAGCAGTTCCCCAGGGGACGGGGGCTACACCTTC	CASSSPGDGGYTF
TRBD2	TRBJ2-1	TRBV9	NA	TGTGCCAGCAGCCTGGAGCGGGAACTCTACAATGAGCAGTTCTTC	CASSLERELYNEQFF
TRBD1	TRBJ2-7	TRBV19	NA	TGTGCCAGTAGTATACAGGGGGCGAACGAGCAGTACTTC	CASSIQGANEQYF
TRBD1	TRBJ1-2	TRBV12-3/TRBV12-4	NA	TGTGCCAGCTACGACAGGGCGGCTAACTATGGCTACACCTTC	CASYDRAANYGYTF
NA	TRBJ2-5	TRBV5-1	NA	TGCGCCAGCAGCTTTCGGACCCCCGGCCAAGAGACCCAGTACTTC	CASSFRTPGQETQYF
NA	TRBJ2-5	TRBV29-1	once	TGCAGCGTTGAAGTTGGGGGGTTTGCCCCCTTGGGGACCCAGTACTTC	CSVEVGGFAPLGTQYF
TRBD2	TRBJ2-1	TRBV7-8	NA	TGTGCCAGCAGCGGGGGACTAGCGGGCATCAATGAGCAGTTCTTC	CASSGGLAGINEQFF